This TCR beta chain was sequenced in a study of shared clonotypes between healthy human individuals. Per the germline V gene, CDR1 is LGHNA and CDR2 is YNFKEQ. After removal of 6 bases from V and 5 bases from J, the junction contained 17 bases not matched to a gene. CDR3 length: 17 residues. Donors were healthy HIV-negative adults without recent acute infections or vaccinations. Each sample came from a Caucasian adult donor living in Nashville, Tennessee. Researchers partitioned CD4+ cells into CD45RA+ naive and CD45RA-negative memory subsets. A 200 ng quantity of DNA, around 30,000 T cell genomes, went into the sorted-subset replicate PCRs. The assay was immunoSEQ multiplex PCR, and TCRdb's table has in-frame clones only and misses some. The sample lists about 330,000 clones; around 67% were seen once.

Material for sequencing was memory CD4+ T cells sorted from blood. Subset denoted: CD45RA-negative fraction. The chain is built from TRBV4-2 and TRBJ2-5; TRBD2 aligns across 8 bases. The TCR sequence derives from a man aged 30 to 39 in good health. CDR3 DNA: TGTGCCAGCAGTCCAAGAGTAAGTCGGGAGGGAATGGAGACCCAGTACTTC. This gives the protein CASSPRVSREGMETQYF.